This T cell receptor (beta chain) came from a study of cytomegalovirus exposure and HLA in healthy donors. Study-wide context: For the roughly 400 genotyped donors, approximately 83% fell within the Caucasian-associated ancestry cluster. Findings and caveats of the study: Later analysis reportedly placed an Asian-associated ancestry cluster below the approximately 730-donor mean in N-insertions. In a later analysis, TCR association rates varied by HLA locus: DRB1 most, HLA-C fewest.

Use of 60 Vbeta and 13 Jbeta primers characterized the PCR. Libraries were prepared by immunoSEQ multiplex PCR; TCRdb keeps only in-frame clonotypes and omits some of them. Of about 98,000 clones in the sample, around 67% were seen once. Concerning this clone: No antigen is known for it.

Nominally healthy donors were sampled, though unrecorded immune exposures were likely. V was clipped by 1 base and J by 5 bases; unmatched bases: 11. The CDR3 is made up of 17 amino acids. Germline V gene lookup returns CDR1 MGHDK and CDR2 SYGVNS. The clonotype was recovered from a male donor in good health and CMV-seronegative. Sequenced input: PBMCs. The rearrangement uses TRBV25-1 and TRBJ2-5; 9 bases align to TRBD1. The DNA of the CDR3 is TGTGCCAGCAGTGAATCGAGGGGACAGGGTCTCGGGGAGACCCAGTACTTC. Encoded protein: CASSESRGQGLGETQYF.